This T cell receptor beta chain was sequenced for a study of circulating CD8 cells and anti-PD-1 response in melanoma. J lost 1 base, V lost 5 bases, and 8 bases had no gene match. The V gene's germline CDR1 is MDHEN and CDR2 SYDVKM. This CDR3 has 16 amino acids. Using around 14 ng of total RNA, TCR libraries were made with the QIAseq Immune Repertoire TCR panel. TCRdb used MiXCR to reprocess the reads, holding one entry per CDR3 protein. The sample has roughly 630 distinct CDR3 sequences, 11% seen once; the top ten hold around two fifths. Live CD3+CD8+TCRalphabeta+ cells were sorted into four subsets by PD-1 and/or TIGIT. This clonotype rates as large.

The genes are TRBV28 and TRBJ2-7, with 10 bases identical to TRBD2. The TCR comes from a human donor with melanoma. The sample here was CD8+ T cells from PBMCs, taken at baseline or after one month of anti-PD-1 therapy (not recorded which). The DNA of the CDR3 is TGTGCCAGCAGTCCCTTGACTAGCGGGCTTTCCTACGAGCAGTACTTC. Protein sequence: CASSPLTSGLSYEQYF.